The 16 T cell receptor beta chains in this list originate from one sample, sequenced in a study of T cell changes during pregnancy in multiple sclerosis. The protocol was immunoSEQ multiplex PCR, while the TCRdb copy is restricted to in-frame clones and leaves out a portion. In the table there are about 56,000 clones, about 92% of which are singletons. Sequences were derived from CD4+ T cells from peripheral blood mononuclear cells, sampled in the second trimester of pregnancy. Receptors were obtained from a female donor with multiple sclerosis, enrolled in a pregnancy study.

This sequence joins TRBV6-1 and TRBJ2-1, with D tentatively TRBD2 (5 bases). Germline V gene lookup returns CDR1 MNHNS and CDR2 SASEGT. The CDR3 is 13 amino acids. V lost 11 bases and J 0 bases, leaving 11 bases between the germline ends. CDR3 nucleotides: TGTGCCGGCCAGCGGAGCTCCTACAATGAGCAGTTCTTC. As protein: CAGQRSSYNEQFF.

The chain is built from TRBV6-5 and TRBJ1-2, with D hard to call. The V end was cut by 4 bases, the J end by 7 bases, with 10 bases between. Germline values: CDR1 MNHEY, CDR2 SVGAGI. CDR3 size: 12 residues. The CDR3 DNA follows: TGTGCCAGCAGTTCTACAGTGGCTGGCTACACCTTC. Its translation is CASSSTVAGYTF.

The CDR3 protein is CASSFLVGVQFF. In nucleotides, the CDR3 is TGTGCCAGCAGCTTCCTAGTAGGGGTGCAGTTCTTC. The chain has TRBV7-6 and TRBJ2-1; a weak D match, TRBD1 (5 bases). Germline CDR1 SGHVS, CDR2 FNYEAQ. The length of the CDR3 is 12 residues. With 3 bases removed from V and 12 bases from J, the gap between germline ends came to 12 bases. The whole variable domain, filled in from reference TRBV7-6 and TRBJ2-1, reads GAGVSQSPRYKVTKRGQDVALRCDPISGHVSLYWYRQALGQGPEFLTYFNYEAQQDKSGLPNDRFSAERPEGSISTLTIQRTEQRDSAMYRCASSFLVGVQFFGPGTRLTVL.

The rearrangement joins TRBV27 to TRBJ1-1; D is perhaps TRBD1 (6 bases). Germline CDR1 is MNHEY and CDR2 is SMNVEV (reference sequence). The CDR3 is 15 residues long. The V and J ends lost 2 bases and 5 bases respectively, with 15 bases between them. CDR3 sequence: CASSLGGQGWTEAFF. The CDR3 region has the DNA TGTGCCAGCAGTTTAGGGGGCCAGGGCTGGACTGAAGCTTTCTTT.

V is TRBV19 and J is TRBJ2-3, with D maybe TRBD2 (6 bases). Per germline, CDR1 LNHDA and CDR2 SQIVND (reference sequence). Trimming pared 5 bases from V and 0 bases from J, leaving 12 bases between. The CDR3 is 15 amino acids. The CDR3 sequence is CASSPSGTSTDTQYF. The CDR3 nucleotides are TGTGCCAGTAGTCCCTCAGGGACTAGCACAGATACGCAGTATTTT.

This chain connects TRBV9 to TRBJ1-2, with D possibly matching TRBD1 (6 bases). Trimming removed 8 bases at V and 13 bases at J, with 18 bases between. The germline CDR1 and CDR2 sequences are SGDLS and YYNGEE. The CDR3 totals 11 residues. CDR3 sequence reads: CASSDRPGGTF. The CDR3 DNA reads TGTGCCAGTTCCGACAGGCCGGGGGGCACCTTC.

The DNA of the CDR3 is TGTGCCAGCAGCTTCGGGACAGAAGCCGAGACCCAGTACTTC. As protein: CASSFGTEAETQYF. The V gene is TRBV5-6, the J gene TRBJ2-5; TRBD1 matches 7 bases. Germline lookup yields CDR1 SGHDT and CDR2 YYEEEE. Trimming cost V 2 bases and J 5 bases; bases outside gene matches: 6. This CDR3 comprises 14 residues.

The genes are TRBV2 and TRBJ1-4; TRBD1 matches at 7 bases. Germline trimming cut 5 bases from V and 8 bases from J; bases unmatched to any gene: 11. Germline CDR1 is SNHLY and CDR2 is FYNNEI. CDR3 length: 15 amino acids. The CDR3 DNA sequence: TGTGCCAGCAGTTTCCAACAGGGGCTAGGGGAAAAACTGTTTTTT. Translating gives CASSFQQGLGEKLFF.

The rearrangement uses TRBV30 and TRBJ1-3; 10 bases agree with TRBD1. This CDR3 has 15 residues. Germline V CDR1 and CDR2: GTSNPN, SVGIG (reference sequence). Trimming removed 2 bases from V and 3 bases from J; junction bases left unmatched: 4. In nucleotides, the CDR3 is TGTGCCTGGAGTACCAGGGACAGGGGTGGAAACACCATATATTTT. It is translated as CAWSTRDRGGNTIYF.

The chain uses TRBV5-1 and TRBJ1-6; 8 positions agree with TRBD1. V lost 3 bases and J lost 7; bases outside the gene matches: 12. This CDR3 is built from 17 residues. Germline values: CDR1 SGHRS, CDR2 YFSETQ. Here the CDR3 reads CASSSLQGQGANSPLHF. CDR3 nucleotides: TGCGCCAGCAGCTCACTCCAAGGACAGGGAGCCAATTCACCCCTCCACTTT. Full variable domain (missing parts from reference TRBV5-1 and TRBJ1-6): KAGVTQTPRYLIKTRGQQVTLSCSPISGHRSVSWYQQTPGQGLQFLFEYFSETQRNKGNFPGRFSGRQFSNSRSEMNVSTLELGDSALYLCASSSLQGQGANSPLHFGNGTRLTVT.

The CDR3 here is CAWSPGAYEQYF. The CDR3 DNA sequence: TGTGCCTGGAGTCCAGGCGCCTACGAGCAGTACTTC. V usage is TRBV30 and J usage is TRBJ2-7; D uncertain. V shed 2 bases and J shed 2 bases, with 7 bases lying between them. The CDR3 has 12 residues. Germline V CDR1 and CDR2: GTSNPN, SVGIG (reference sequence).

This clone was recorded a few times. The rearrangement links TRBV7-9 to TRBJ1-1; D is ambiguous. The germline gives CDR1 SEHNR, CDR2 FQNEAQ (reference sequence). This CDR3 region has 13 residues. V shed 2 bases and J shed 3 bases, with 7 bases lying between them. CDR3 loop: CASSLSTDTEAFF. Here the CDR3 DNA reads TGTGCCAGCAGCTTAAGCACCGACACTGAAGCTTTCTTT.

The CDR3 DNA reads as TGTGCCAGCAGCCGCTTAAGAGAGGGTGGACATACGCAGTATTTT. It encodes CASSRLREGGHTQYF. J is TRBJ2-3 and V is TRBV14; the D gene is possibly TRBD2 (5 bases). CDR1 and CDR2 (germline): SGHDN, FVKESK. V was pared by 4 bases and J by 7 bases, with 18 bases between. The CDR3 totals 15 residues.

The chain couples TRBV5-6 to TRBJ1-5, with TRBD1 matching 8 bases. Looked up from germline, CDR1 is SGHDT and CDR2 is YYEEEE. J was trimmed by 0 bases and V by 4 bases; bases with no gene match: 15. The CDR3 length is 19 residues. The CDR3 nucleotides are TGTGCCAGCAGCCTACACGGGACAGGTGTACCCTATAGCAATCAGCCCCAGCATTTT. Its protein is CASSLHGTGVPYSNQPQHF.

V and J are TRBV5-4 and TRBJ2-7; the match to TRBD1 covers 9 bases. V lost 0 bases and J lost 3; bases outside the gene matches: 7. The germline V gene has CDR1 SGHNT and CDR2 YYREEE (reference sequence). The CDR3 is 16 residues long. CDR3 bases: TGTGCCAGCAGCTTGGGAGCCGGGACAGGGAACTACGAGCAGTACTTC. Translating gives CASSLGAGTGNYEQYF.

V is TRBV6-1 and J is TRBJ2-7, with D tentatively TRBD2 (5 bases). Germline-derived CDR1 and CDR2 are MNHNS and SASEGT. V was trimmed by 7 bases and J by 3 bases, leaving 16 bases between them. CDR3 size: 14 residues. Here the CDR3 reads CASTLSGAGYEQYF. DNA of the CDR3: TGTGCCAGCACCCTGTCCGGCGCGGGCTACGAGCAGTACTTC.